These 27 T cell receptor beta chains originate from one sample sequenced in a study of human T cells and chemical hapten exposure. As to time point: patch test 1, 2 weeks after DPC sensitization. Specified treatment: therapeutic diphenylcyclopropenone sensitization with weekly scalp DPC. TCRdb used MiXCR to reprocess the RACE reads, holding one entry per CDR3 protein. The sample has roughly 360,000 distinct CDR3 sequences, approximately 5% seen once. The input for sequencing was whole blood, taken in connection with sensitization to the hapten diphenylcyclopropenone (DPC). Every receptor here comes from a woman aged 45-60 years with alopecia areata. Some clones in this sample may be carry-over from other donors' samples.

This clonotype was picked up many times. This chain joins TRBV18 and TRBJ1-5, with D possibly being TRBD1 (5 bases). This CDR3 spans 15 amino acids. The germline V gene encodes CDR1 KGHSH and CDR2 LQKENI. V lost 6 bases and J 0 bases, leaving 12 bases between the germline ends. CDR3 residues: CASSRGGDSNQPQHF. The CDR3 DNA is TGTGCCAGCTCCCGGGGGGGGGATAGCAATCAGCCCCAGCATTTT.

This clonotype occurred a few times. This chain joins TRBV6-5 and TRBJ2-1; 9 bases align to TRBD2. The CDR3 spans 15 residues. Germline V gene sequence: CDR1 MNHEY, CDR2 SVGAGI. Germline trimming cut 6 bases from V and 8 bases from J; bases unmatched to any gene: 11. Here the CDR3 reads CASSYLAGGRDEQFF. The CDR3 DNA sequence: TGTGCCAGCAGCTACCTCGCGGGAGGGCGAGATGAGCAGTTCTTC.

This clonotype was picked up a small number of times. The rearrangement joins TRBV2 to TRBJ2-6; no clear D. The CDR3 contains 15 residues. V was shortened by 6 bases and J by 3 bases, with 12 bases between the two germline ends. Germline CDR1 and CDR2: SNHLY and FYNNEI. The CDR3 DNA reads as TGTGCCAGCAGAGCAACGGATAGTGGGGCCAACGTCCTGACTTTC. Protein: CASRATDSGANVLTF.

This clonotype was counted many times. The rearrangement joins TRBV5-1 to TRBJ1-1; D remains ambiguous. V was trimmed by 0 bases and J by 5 bases, leaving 14 bases between them. Germline V gene sequence: CDR1 SGHRS, CDR2 YFSETQ. CDR3 length: 15 residues. The CDR3 DNA is TGCGCCAGCAGCTTGGCCTCCCGACACACGACTGAAGCTTTCTTT. This translates into CASSLASRHTTEAFF.

This clonotype came up a few times. The J gene is TRBJ2-2, the V gene TRBV29-1; possible D gene TRBD2, 6 bases. Germline V gene lookup returns CDR1 SQVTM and CDR2 ANQGSEA. The V and J ends lost 4 bases and 0 bases respectively, with 9 bases between them. This CDR3 spans 14 amino acids. CDR3 coding DNA: TGCAGCGTTGTCCCGGGGGCGAACACCGGGGAGCTGTTTTTT. Translating gives CSVVPGANTGELFF.

This clonotype showed up many times. The V call is TRBV15, the J call TRBJ2-1; 8 bases line up with TRBD2. CDR3 length equals 15 residues. J lost 10 bases, V lost 0 bases, and 8 bases had no gene match. Germline V gene lookup returns CDR1 LNHNV and CDR2 YYDKDF (reference sequence). The CDR3 region is CATSRDRAGRVEQFF. CDR3 nucleotides: TGTGCCACCAGCAGAGATCGGGCCGGGAGGGTCGAGCAGTTCTTC.

V is TRBV5-1 and J is TRBJ1-3; 8 bases are a match to TRBD1. The CDR3 is 14 residues long. CDR1 is SGHRS, CDR2 YFSETQ, per germline. Trimming at V came to 2 bases and at J to 6 bases, leaving 4 bases not matched to a gene. The DNA of the CDR3 is TGCGCCAGCAGCTTCAGGGGGCTGGAAAACACCATATATTTT. Protein product: CASSFRGLENTIYF.

This clonotype appeared many times. V gene TRBV6-2 or TRBV6-3 combines with J gene TRBJ1-1, with 8 bases fitting TRBD1. The trim removed 5 bases at V and 6 bases at J, leaving 8 bases unmatched. Germline CDR1 reads MNHEY; CDR2 reads SVGEGT. The CDR3 has 14 amino acids. CDR3 DNA: TGTGCCAGCAGTACCCAGGGGGCGCGGGCTGAAGCTTTCTTT. This codes for CASSTQGARAEAFF.

In this sample, this clonotype turned up many times. The chain uses TRBV2 and TRBJ2-1; D call uncertain. Per the germline V gene, CDR1 is SNHLY and CDR2 is FYNNEI. This CDR3 has 11 residues. Trimming removed 10 bases from V and 6 bases from J, with 10 bases in between. The CDR3 nucleotides are TGTGCCACCTATTCCCCCAATGAGCAGTTCTTC. It is translated as CATYSPNEQFF. Combining the CDR3 with reference TRBV2 and TRBJ2-1 gives the whole variable domain EPEVTQTPSHQVTQMGQEVILRCVPISNHLYFYWYRQILGQKVEFLVSFYNNEISEKSEIFDDQFSVERPDGSNFTLKIRSTKLEDSAMYFCATYSPNEQFFGPGTRLTVL.

The sample holds a few counts of this clonotype. The rearrangement uses TRBV5-1 and TRBJ2-3, with D possibly being TRBD2 (5 bases). The CDR3 runs 15 residues. V lost 4 bases and J 4 bases, leaving 16 bases between the germline ends. Germline lookup yields CDR1 SGHRS and CDR2 YFSETQ. The CDR3 protein is CASSMGNGLSDTQYF. DNA for the CDR3: TGCGCCAGCAGCATGGGAAACGGACTTTCAGATACGCAGTATTTT.

The sample holds a few counts of this clonotype. The CDR3 sequence is CASSLLWSQNTQYF. CDR3 sequence (DNA): TGTGCCAGCAGCTTACTCTGGTCACAGAATACGCAGTATTTT. The chain combines TRBV11-2 with TRBJ2-3; no clear D gene. The germline V gene has CDR1 SGHAT and CDR2 FQNNGV. The CDR3 consists of 14 residues. With 2 bases removed from V and 7 bases from J, the gap between germline ends came to 13 bases.

This clonotype was seen repeatedly, ten times or more. This chain links TRBV11-2 with TRBJ2-1, with D possibly matching TRBD2 (6 bases). CDR3 size: 14 residues. Germline lookup yields CDR1 SGHAT and CDR2 FQNNGV. V gave up 3 bases and J gave up 12 bases, with 18 bases separating them. CDR3 DNA: TGTGCCAGCAGCTTTAGCGGTCTCCCCCCCGGGCAGTTCTTC. Translating gives CASSFSGLPPGQFF. The whole variable domain, remainder taken from reference TRBV11-2 and TRBJ2-1, is EAGVAQSPRYKIIEKRQSVAFWCNPISGHATLYWYQQILGQGPKLLIQFQNNGVVDDSQLPKDRFSAERLKGVDSTLKIQPAKLEDSAVYLCASSFSGLPPGQFFGPGTRLTVL.

This clonotype showed up many times. V gene TRBV6-1 combines with J gene TRBJ1-3; D remains unclear. Deletions cut 5 bases from V and 0 bases from J, with 8 bases between. This CDR3 region has 14 residues. In germline, CDR1 is MNHNS, CDR2 SASEGT. CDR3 DNA sequence: TGTGCCAGCAGTCGGGCCGTCTCTGGAAACACCATATATTTT. Encoded protein: CASSRAVSGNTIYF.

The table lists this clonotype with many counts. The chain is built from TRBV7-9 and TRBJ2-7; TRBD1 aligns across 7 bases. V was pared by 5 bases and J by 3 bases, with 4 bases of the junction left unmatched. The CDR3 runs to 13 residues. Per the germline V gene, CDR1 is SEHNR and CDR2 is FQNEAQ (reference sequence). The CDR3 DNA follows: TGTGCCAGCAGCCCGGGACAGCTCTACGAGCAGTACTTC. Protein: CASSPGQLYEQYF.

This clonotype was seen many times. The J gene is TRBJ2-3, the V gene TRBV7-9; no firm D call. The CDR3 extends over 15 amino acids. Per the germline V gene, CDR1 is SEHNR and CDR2 is FQNEAQ (reference sequence). V shed 1 base and J shed 5 bases, with 13 bases lying between them. Written as DNA, the CDR3 is TGTGCCAGCAGCTTAGAAAGGATTTCCGTAGATACGCAGTATTTT. Its translation: CASSLERISVDTQYF.

The table lists this clonotype with many counts. The chain joins TRBV9 to TRBJ1-5; D might be TRBD1 (5 bases). This CDR3 has 17 amino acids. Germline V gene lookup returns CDR1 SGDLS and CDR2 YYNGEE. Between the trimmed V and J ends, which lost 2 bases and 3 bases, there was a span of 18 bases. The CDR3 DNA reads as TGTGCCAGCAGCGTCGGGACCCTGCCCGAGGCCAATCAGCCCCAGCATTTT. Translating it yields CASSVGTLPEANQPQHF.

The rearrangement links TRBV7-8 to TRBJ2-7, with 7 positions matching TRBD2. The J segment lost 6 bases and the V segment lost 10 bases, leaving 15 bases of the junction unmatched. This CDR3 spans 14 amino acids. The V gene's germline CDR1 is SGHVS and CDR2 FQNEAQ. CDR3 protein: CATGGPGPGGEQYF. Written as DNA, the CDR3 is TGTGCCACAGGTGGCCCGGGACCGGGGGGCGAGCAGTACTTC. Looking up the rest from reference TRBV7-8 and TRBJ2-7 gives the full variable domain: GAGVSQSPRYKVAKRGQDVALRCDPISGHVSLFWYQQALGQGPEFLTYFQNEAQLDKSGLPSDRFFAERPEGSVSTLKIQRTQQEDSAVYLCATGGPGPGGEQYFGPGTRLTVT.

This clonotype was seen repeatedly, ten times or more. CDR3 amino acids: CAISEAGQKSSYNEQFF. The CDR3 DNA reads TGTGCCATCAGTGAAGCGGGACAGAAGAGCTCCTACAATGAGCAGTTCTTC. This chain links TRBV10-3 with TRBJ2-1; the D gene could be TRBD1 or TRBD2 (7 bases each). The CDR3 is 17 residues long. CDR1 is ENHRY and CDR2 is SYGVKD in the germline V gene. V shed 3 bases and J shed 0 bases, with 15 bases lying between them.

CDR3 sequence (DNA): TGTGCCTCCCCGGGCCCCGCGGGGGCCAACGTCCTGACTTTC. Encoded protein: CASPGPAGANVLTF. The J gene is TRBJ2-6, the V gene TRBV25-1; D uncertain. Trimming cost V 11 bases and J 4 bases, with 15 bases left between them. Germline-derived CDR1 and CDR2 are MGHDK and SYGVNS. CDR3 size: 14 residues.

This chain connects TRBV6-5 to TRBJ1-5; TRBD1 matches at 8 bases. Germline values: CDR1 MNHEY, CDR2 SVGAGI. The CDR3 covers 15 residues. V was pared by 6 bases and J by 8 bases, with 12 bases of the junction left unmatched. CDR3 nucleotides: TGTGCCAGCAGGGAGGACAGGGCTGAATCGAAGCCCCAGCATTTT. Its protein is CASREDRAESKPQHF.

Ten or more counts support this clonotype. The V call is TRBV13, the J call TRBJ2-1, with 7 bases aligning to TRBD2. After removal of 0 bases from V and 5 bases from J, the junction contained 7 bases not matched to a gene. Looked up from germline, CDR1 is PRHDT and CDR2 is FYEKMQ (reference sequence). There are 16 residues in the CDR3. CDR3 bases: TGTGCCAGCAGCTTAGGCAGGCGGGAGTATGACAATGAGCAGTTCTTC. It is translated as CASSLGRREYDNEQFF.

This clonotype appeared a few times. The rearrangement joins TRBV7-2 to TRBJ2-5; TRBD2 matches at 12 bases. Per germline, CDR1 SGHTA and CDR2 FQGNSA. CDR3 length: 15 amino acids. The J segment lost 4 bases and the V segment lost 5 bases, leaving 5 bases of the junction unmatched. The CDR3 is CASSRGGLAGETQYF. Written as DNA, the CDR3 is TGTGCCAGCAGCCGAGGGGGACTAGCGGGAGAGACCCAGTACTTC.

V is TRBV21-1 and J is TRBJ2-1; TRBD2 is taken as the D call from the table, unchecked against the DNA. TRBV21-1 counts as a pseudogene. The CDR3 totals 14 residues. The CDR3 is CASMERGGRDEQFF. The CDR3 DNA sequence: TGTGCCAGCATGGAGCGGGGGGGCCGGGATGAGCAGTTCTTC.

This clonotype was recorded at least ten times. J is TRBJ1-3 and V is TRBV5-6, with TRBD1 as a possible D gene (5 bases). Germline values: CDR1 SGHDT, CDR2 YYEEEE. CDR3 length: 14 residues. V lost 0 bases and J 7 bases, leaving 11 bases between the germline ends. The CDR3 DNA is TGTGCCAGCAGCTTGGCTTCAGGGACTAACACCATATATTTT. It codes for CASSLASGTNTIYF.

The chain is built from TRBV30 and TRBJ1-5; the D is unclear. Per germline, CDR1 GTSNPN and CDR2 SVGIG (reference sequence). V gave up 1 base and J gave up 3 bases, with 4 bases separating them. The CDR3 is 12 residues long. CDR3 loop: CAWSELNQPQHF. The CDR3 nucleotides read TGTGCCTGGAGTGAACTCAATCAGCCCCAGCATTTT.

This clonotype occurred many times. The chain couples TRBV6-5 to TRBJ2-3, with TRBD2 as a possible D gene (5 bases). The CDR3 runs 13 residues. Germline V gene lookup returns CDR1 MNHEY and CDR2 SVGAGI. V lost 6 bases, J lost 6 bases, and 13 bases lay in between. CDR3 in DNA: TGTGCCAGCAGCTCCGGGCCGGGGGATACGCAGTATTTT. Its protein is CASSSGPGDTQYF.

This clonotype was picked up many times. The junction departs from the called germline gene at one end, perhaps through a read error. The genes are TRBV12-3 or TRBV12-4 and TRBJ2-7; D is ambiguous. The CDR3 length is 11 residues. The CDR3 nucleotides read TGTGCCAGCAGCTTAGAATACGAGCAGTACTTC. This encodes CASSLEYEQYF.